This T cell receptor (beta chain) was documented in a study of T-cell memory formation after mild COVID-19. Overall study results and limits: CD4+ contracting clones lay mainly in CM and EM, CD8+ ones in EMRA.

A remark on this clonotype: The antigen is unknown.

A 5'RACE reaction primed in the constant segment made cDNA libraries of TCR alpha and TCR beta, and these carried sample barcodes and UMIs. TCRdb recomputed calls from the 5' RACE reads with MiXCR, one row per CDR3 protein. The sample records tens of thousands of distinct CDR3 sequences, roughly 15% being singletons. The sequence derives from a man aged 18 to 29 who had mild COVID-19 (a few samples of this study predate the infection). Cell type and time point are not known. Material for sequencing was PBMCs or a T cell subset sorted from them (not recorded which).

CDR3 nucleotide sequence: TGTGCCAGCCTCGTATCACCCTACGAGCAGTACGTC. It specifies CASLVSPYEQYV. The chain joins TRBV25-1 to TRBJ2-7; D call uncertain. Germline V lookup: CDR1 MGHDK, CDR2 SYGVNS. The V end lost 8 bases, the J end lost 2 bases, and 10 bases lay between the germline ends. This CDR3 contains 12 residues.